This TCR beta chain was retrieved from a study of PD-1 blockade in classical Hodgkin lymphoma. The CDR3 extends over 14 amino acids. The germline CDR1 and CDR2 sequences are SQVTM and ANQGSEA. V was clipped by 4 bases and J by 2 bases; unmatched bases: 7. Each patient experienced a relapse that followed autologous stem cell transplantation, and brentuximab vedotin exposure varied. TCRdb keeps only in-frame clones here, not all; method: immunoSEQ multiplex PCR. Here the sample spans about 85,000 clones, nearly 95% being singletons. This clone was detected only a few times. This rearrangement joins TRBV29-1 to TRBJ1-1; 7 positions match TRBD1. Sequenced here: peripheral blood mononuclear cells (PBMCs), sampled before the second cycle of nivolumab. The sequence derives from a human donor with classical Hodgkin lymphoma. CDR3 residues: CSVGQGGSNTEAFF. The DNA of the CDR3 is TGCAGCGTTGGACAGGGAGGCTCTAACACTGAAGCTTTCTTT.